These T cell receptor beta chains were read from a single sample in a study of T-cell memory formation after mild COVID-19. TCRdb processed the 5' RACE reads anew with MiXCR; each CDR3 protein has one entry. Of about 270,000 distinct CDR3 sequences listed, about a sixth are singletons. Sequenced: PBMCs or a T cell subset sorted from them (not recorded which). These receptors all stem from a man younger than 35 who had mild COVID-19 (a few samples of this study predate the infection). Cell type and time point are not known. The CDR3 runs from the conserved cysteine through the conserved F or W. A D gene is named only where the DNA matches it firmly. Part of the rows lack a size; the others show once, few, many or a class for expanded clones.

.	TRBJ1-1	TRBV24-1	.	CAMYTKVAFF	TGTGCCATGTATACAAAGGTAGCTTTCTTT
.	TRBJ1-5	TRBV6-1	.	CASSVGVKANQPQHF	TGTGCCAGCAGTGTAGGGGTAAAGGCTAATCAGCCCCAGCATTTT
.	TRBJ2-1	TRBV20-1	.	CSARTAYNEQFF	TGCAGTGCTAGGACGGCTTACAATGAGCAGTTCTTC
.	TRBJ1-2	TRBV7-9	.	CASSLVGGKGSGYTF	TGTGCCAGCAGCTTAGTAGGAGGGAAGGGGTCCGGCTACACCTTC
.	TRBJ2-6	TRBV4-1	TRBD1	CASSHPRDRGRGGANVLTF	TGCGCCAGCAGCCACCCCCGGGACAGGGGGCGAGGAGGGGCCAACGTCCTGACTTTC
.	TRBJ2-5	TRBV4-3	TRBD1	CASSPLGTGETQYF	TGCGCCAGCAGCCCTCTTGGGACAGGGGAGACCCAGTACTTC
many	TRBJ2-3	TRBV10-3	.	CAIGQAGGDTQYF	TGTGCCATCGGACAGGCGGGGGGAGATACGCAGTATTTT
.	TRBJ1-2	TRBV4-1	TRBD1	CASSQDPGQGGYTF	TGCGCCAGCAGCCAAGACCCTGGACAGGGTGGCTACACCTTC
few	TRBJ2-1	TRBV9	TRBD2	CASSENSGISYNEQFF	TGTGCCAGCAGCGAAAATAGCGGGATCTCCTACAATGAGCAGTTCTTC
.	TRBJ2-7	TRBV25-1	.	CASSESGTAYEQYF	TGTGCCAGCAGTGAAAGTGGTACAGCCTACGAGCAGTACTTC